This TCR beta chain was sequenced for a study of shared clonotypes between healthy human individuals. Germline V gives CDR1 SGHVS, CDR2 FNYEAQ. The CDR3 spans 17 residues. The V gene end was trimmed by 5 bases and the J gene end by 4 bases; junction bases not matched to a gene: 11. Repertoires were generated with immunoSEQ multiplex PCR, while TCRdb's copy carries only in-frame clones and drops some. Of about 2 million clones listed, approximately 94% were seen once; the top ten hold about 1.1%. This clone has a single count. Positively selected for CCR7, the CD45RO-negative cells used as naive CD8 cells excluded terminally differentiated effector memory CD45RA+ cells.

The gene calls are TRBV7-6 and TRBJ1-4; 9 nucleotides match TRBD1. The receptor comes from a man between 18 and 29 years old in good health. Sample: naive CD8+ T cells sorted from blood. This CDR3 reads CASSLGQGRGVNEKLFF. DNA for the CDR3: TGTGCCAGCAGCCTCGGACAGGGGCGCGGTGTTAATGAAAAACTGTTTTTT.